The present entry profiles one T cell receptor (beta chain) with its context. Its target antigen remains unknown. No base quality values were provided; no much bigger clone lies one nucleotide off. These data belong to a study of cytomegalovirus exposure and HLA in healthy donors (dated by TCRdb to the late 2010s). Study-wide context: According to an earlier analysis of several hundred of the donors, some 170 million T cells yielded 95 million to 140 million unique TCR beta sequences and 276 Gb of sequence data. Every repertoire in the discovery cohort had been generated on one and the same sequencing platform. Roughly five DR-DQ haplotypes were treated as single units for association and clustering because of strong linkage in the cohort. In a later analysis, previously published TCR beta repertoires from roughly 710 donors were re-analyzed and high-resolution HLA genotyping was added so that TCR occurrence patterns could be studied. Donor age, sex, ethnicity and CMV serostatus were compiled alongside the repertoire data. A later genetic analysis used genome-wide SNP genotypes for about three fifths of the roughly 700 donors, treating that subset as a discovery cohort. An early release covering about 600 HLA-typed donors comprised 300 to 350 gigabases of sequencing data and around 80 million unique TCR sequences. High-throughput TCR immunosequencing, statistical association of individual TCRs with disease status, and machine learning were combined to predict cytomegalovirus infection status. The study used immunosequencing to profile the T cell repertoires of several hundred subjects and linked those repertoires to cytomegalovirus serostatus. Both class I and class II loci were covered by HLA typing, at four-digit resolution. Of the 350 to 450 genotyped donors, over 70% fell in the genetic ancestry cluster associated with self-reported Caucasian donors. The number of typed donors differed by locus: about 620-640 for A, B, C, DRB1 and DQB1; roughly 510 for DQA1; approximately 600 for DPA1; and about 450 for DPB1. The later analysis used no new phenotypic data to find candidate immune exposures, relying instead on TCR beta sequences and their occurrence across donors. An earlier analysis of some 600 of the donors applied high-throughput TCR beta sequencing to assess whether each TCR beta V gene segment acted as functional or pseudogenic. In addition to the first cohort of 666 subjects, a separate validation cohort of 120 different subjects was used. Among some 400 genotyped donors of the cohort, an average of around 250,000 unique TCR beta nucleotide sequences was sequenced per donor, of which about 18% were non-productive. The study aimed to test whether signatures of past pathogen exposure could be identified by cataloging public T cell receptors. General conclusions and limits of the study: Strong co-occurrence of HLA alleles, especially DR and DQ, made assigning TCR associations to individual alleles difficult. An earlier analysis of approximately 500 of the donors showed that most TCR beta V segments appeared in productive rearrangements either about 87% or about 30% of the time, which broadly matched IMGT annotations. In vitro tests confirmed that three of the cytomegalovirus-associated TCR beta chains recognize cytomegalovirus antigens. Across donors, most TCR sequences were observed very rarely, whereas some public TCRs were present in many individuals. Linkage disequilibrium might explain the correlated functional status among segregating V segments, but an unknown experimental factor could not be ruled out. Because counts were too low, about 18 rarely observed V segments, including chromosome 9 orphons, were excluded from the earlier analysis of 587 of the donors. Several of the top co-occurrence clusters appeared to be linked to parvovirus B19, influenza, CMV and Epstein-Barr virus, according to a later analysis. A cluster of highly shared sequence variants was judged likely to represent a technical artifact of the sequencing pipeline. Some IMGT-functional V segments, including TRBV6-2 and TRBV6-3, could not be told apart with the 87-base-pair reads, so those segments were excluded. Because HLA typing was unavailable for some donors at each locus, only the typed subset was used in association tests. In a later analysis, TCR association rates were found to vary across HLA loci, with the most associated TCRs seen for DRB1 alleles and the fewest for HLA-C alleles. The classifier was reported to diagnose cytomegalovirus status with high specificity and sensitivity in both the original cohort and the validation cohort. The study listed 150 to 200 TCR beta chains as associated with cytomegalovirus. CMV serostatus was the only immune exposure information available for the cohort. According to the authors, the approach could potentially be generalized to other disease states and immunological phenotypes. The cohort was sequenced for TCR beta chains only, and without alpha or paired-chain data the features that could be detected were limited. In a later analysis, HLA-associated TCR beta chains were found to be more clonally expanded and to have lower generation probabilities than equally common non-associated chains. In a later genetic analysis, fewer N-insertions in productive TCRs were reported among donors in an Asian-associated ancestry cluster than the roughly 640-donor mean. A further reported finding was that TCR beta sequences accurately predicted the HLA-A and HLA-B alleles for most subjects in the first cohort. A later genetic analysis associated a missense DCLRE1C variant with V-gene and J-gene trimming of TCR beta chains, and an independent cohort replicated the association. The presence/absence analyses assumed that sequencing depth was roughly uniform across donors, and that assumption may not be true. Specific HLA alleles were associated with roughly 16,000 TCR beta sequences at a false discovery rate of 0.05 in a later analysis. According to a later analysis, most CMV-associated TCR beta chains appeared to be HLA-restricted, and the HLA associations seemed to be driven largely by CMV exposure.

The cohort comprised some 680 healthy bone marrow donors. Cohort members were all nominally healthy when sampled, although unrecorded immune exposures were likely present. The donor tested CMV seropositive and was one of the 289 seropositive cohort members. Every donor gave a peripheral blood sample, and the peripheral blood mononuclear cells from that sample were used for TCR beta sequencing. Genomic DNA extraction from the blood cell samples was performed with the Qiagen DNeasy Blood Extraction Kit. The library was obtained by the immunoSEQ multiplex PCR assay. A mixture of 60 forward primers for TCR Vbeta segments and 13 reverse primers for TCR Jbeta segments was used in the multiplex PCR. The CDR3 region of rearranged TCR beta genes was amplified from genomic DNA with a multiplex PCR assay. The Illumina HiSeq System was used to sequence the amplified TCR beta libraries as 87-base-pair reads. The paper's data handling went like this. A later analysis counted around 72 million unique TCR beta chains across the 700 or so repertoires, and roughly 10 million of these chains were shared by at least two donors. A nearest-neighbor algorithm error-corrected the raw reads and collapsed the reads into unique sequences, merging closely related sequences to remove PCR and sequencing errors. V, D and J gene segments were assigned by aligning CDR3 sequences to IMGT reference sequences. For a sequence to be retained, a match of at least six nucleotides to both a V gene segment and a J gene segment was required. Rearrangements were classified as productive when the CDR3 lacked stop codons and remained in frame with V and J, and all other rearrangements were classified as non-productive. CDR3 was defined by IMGT convention, running from the second conserved V-encoded cysteine to the conserved J-encoded phenylalanine. The earlier analysis of 500 to 650 of the donors excluded any sequence lacking an unambiguous match to a single V gene segment. An earlier analysis of a few hundred of the donors called V segments functional above 56.7% productive rearrangements and segregating when the between-donor standard deviation exceeded 5%. A statistical classification framework was built to diagnose cytomegalovirus status from the catalog of TCR beta chain sequences. V and J gene assignment, in a later analysis, came from comparing TCR nucleotide sequences with IMGT/GENE-DB human TR gene sequences. In a later analysis, CDR3 sequences and most-parsimonious VDJ recombination scenarios were assigned using the TCRdist pipeline. In a later analysis, each TCR beta chain was defined by its CDR3 amino acid sequence together with its V-gene family, and reads lacking a unique V-gene family were excluded. As a way to deal with suspected cross-contamination and a sequencing artifact, a later analysis dropped over 550 nucleotide sequences that were highly shared and had low generation probability. In a later analysis, a clonal expansion index was calculated for each public chain from normalized within-repertoire ranks of inferred template counts. In a later analysis, generation probabilities were computed with a VDJ recombination model fitted to out-of-frame rearrangements, and the resulting probabilities were checked against IGoR. Hypergeometric tests were used in a later analysis to score TCR-TCR, TCR-HLA and TCR-CMV co-occurrence, with a repertoire-size bias correction applied to the TCR pairs. A later analysis estimated false discovery rates by permuting HLA or CMV assignments 20 times. In a later analysis, co-occurring TCRs were grouped with DBSCAN, and TCRdist sequence similarity was added when clustering was performed within HLA-allele-positive subsets. Repertoires with fewer than 30,000 or more than 120,000 public chains, plus five repertoires with anomalous nucleotide sharing, were excluded from co-occurrence clustering. Entries here come from immuneACCESS through TCRdb and include only in-frame sequences with V and J called. Some clones fail to appear in such tables; in the studies checked, an unresolved V gene covers under half of the shortfall, and the cause of the remainder is unknown. That table is the source of V, J and clone size, and D and trimming were worked out from the DNA. This sample gives 90,000 to 130,000 clones in total; around three quarters of them show up just once. Under 3% of the sample is taken by the ten largest.

V is reduced by 1 base and J by 4 bases, leaving a spacing of 7 bases between them. CDR1 SGHTA and CDR2 FQGTGA were looked up in the germline V gene. The CDR3, cysteine through phenylalanine, is 14 amino acids long. Only the CDR3 portion is preserved as DNA: 42 bases, with reading frame beginning at the first base. The sequence is built from TRBV7-3 and TRBJ2-2; matching of 5 bases hints at TRBD2 as the D gene. The sequencing input was PBMCs. The sequence derives from a woman under 30 in good health and CMV-seropositive. The bases are TGTGCCAGCAGCTTAATCCGGGGCACCGGGGAGCTGTTTTTT. Its coded protein is CASSLIRGTGELFF.